This TCR beta chain was observed in a study of neurological immune-mediated disorders. Study-wide points: Expanded clones shared no CDR3 amino acid sequences across subjects, suggesting private repertoires in all groups.

In this sample, this clonotype turned up many times. Its target is unknown. This CDR3 contains 12 residues. The healthy controls volunteered at a blood bank in Maryland, USA. The authors produced cDNA by 5'RACE using 10-nucleotide random UMIs. Each CDR3 protein is one row after TCRdb ran MiXCR on the 5' RACE reads. The sample contains roughly 17,000 distinct CDR3 sequences, 9% of which appear only once. The sequenced sample was CD8+ T cells from blood. The J gene is TRBJ2-1, the V gene TRBV21-1. TRBV21-1 represents a pseudogene. This receptor was obtained from a man in his fifties in good health. The CDR3 bases are TGTGCCAGCAGCACACCGAAGGATGAGCAGTTCTTC. Translation gives CASSTPKDEQFF.